The table lists the clone carrying this T cell receptor (beta chain) with a few counts. Antigen specificity is unknown. This entry is derived from a study of cytomegalovirus exposure and HLA in healthy donors. Study conclusions and caveats: Among donors in an Asian-associated ancestry cluster, a later analysis reportedly found fewer N-insertions than the roughly 700-donor mean. The study designated 150 or so TCR beta chains cytomegalovirus-associated. Some V segments, including TRBV6-2 and TRBV6-3, were excluded as indistinguishable.

Though probably carrying unrecorded immune exposures, donors were nominally healthy at sampling. With 4 bases removed from V and 3 bases from J, the gap between germline ends came to 12 bases. Looked up from germline, CDR1 is MDHEN and CDR2 is SYDVKM. The CDR3 runs to 14 residues. The PCR was carried out with 60 Vbeta primers and 13 Jbeta primers. Measured with immunoSEQ multiplex PCR; TCRdb has only the in-frame clones, and not every one. In the table there are around 150,000 clones, around 77% of which are singletons. This chain connects TRBV28 to TRBJ2-5; possibly TRBD2 for D (6 bases). Sequenced material: PBMCs. This receptor was identified in a young man in good health and CMV-seronegative. The CDR3 bases are TGTGCCAGCAGTTCCTCGTCGGGGGAAGAGACCCAGTACTTC. This gives the protein CASSSSSGEETQYF.